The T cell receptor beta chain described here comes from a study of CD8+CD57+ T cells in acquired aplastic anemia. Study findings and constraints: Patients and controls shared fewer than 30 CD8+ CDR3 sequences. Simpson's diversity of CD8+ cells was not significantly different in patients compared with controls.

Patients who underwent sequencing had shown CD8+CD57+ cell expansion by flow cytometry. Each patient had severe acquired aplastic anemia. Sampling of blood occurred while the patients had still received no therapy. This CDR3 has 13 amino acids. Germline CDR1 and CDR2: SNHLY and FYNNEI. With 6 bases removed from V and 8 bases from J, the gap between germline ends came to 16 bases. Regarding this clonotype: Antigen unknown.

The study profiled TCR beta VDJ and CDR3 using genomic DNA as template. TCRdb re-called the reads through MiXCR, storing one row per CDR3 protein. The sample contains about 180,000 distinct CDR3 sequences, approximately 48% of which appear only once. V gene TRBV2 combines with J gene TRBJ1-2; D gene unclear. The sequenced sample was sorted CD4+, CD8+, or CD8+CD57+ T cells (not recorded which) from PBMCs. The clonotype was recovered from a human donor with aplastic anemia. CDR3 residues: CASSLVHGSGYTF. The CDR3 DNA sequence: TGTGCCAGCAGCCTTGTACATGGGAGCGGCTACACCTTC.